Presented here are 28 T cell receptor beta chains from one specimen sequenced in a study of cytomegalovirus exposure and HLA in healthy donors. PCR employed 60 Vbeta and 13 Jbeta primers. Libraries were prepared by immunoSEQ multiplex PCR; TCRdb keeps only in-frame clonotypes and omits some of them. The table lists approximately 210,000 clones, roughly 80% of them singletons. The sequenced sample consisted of PBMCs. Receptors were obtained from a man between 35 and 55 years old in good health and CMV-seropositive.

This clone was detected only a few times. The rearrangement uses TRBV5-1 and TRBJ2-6, with 9 bases fitting TRBD1. This CDR3 contains 18 residues. Trimming took 1 base from V and 1 from J; bases not matched to a gene: 6. Germline CDR1 SGHRS, CDR2 YFSETQ. The CDR3 here is CASSLPAGTGSGANVLTF. CDR3 sequence (DNA): TGCGCCAGCAGCTTGCCAGCCGGGACAGGGTCTGGGGCCAACGTCCTGACTTTC. Full variable domain (remainder filled in from reference TRBV5-1 and TRBJ2-6): KAGVTQTPRYLIKTRGQQVTLSCSPISGHRSVSWYQQTPGQGLQFLFEYFSETQRNKGNFPGRFSGRQFSNSRSEMNVSTLELGDSALYLCASSLPAGTGSGANVLTFGAGSRLTVL.

This chain uses TRBV4-1 with TRBJ2-1, with 7 nucleotides matching TRBD2. The CDR3 has 15 residues. V lost 4 bases to trimming and J lost 7 bases; unmatched junction nucleotides: 10. CDR1 and CDR2 (germline): MGHRA, YSYEKL. In nucleotides, the CDR3 is TGCGCCAGCAGCCCCCTCGGCGGGAGAAGGAATGAGCAGTTCTTC. Encoded protein: CASSPLGGRRNEQFF.

The rearrangement joins TRBV29-1 to TRBJ1-2, with a tentative D call TRBD1 (6 bases). Germline values: CDR1 SQVTM, CDR2 ANQGSEA. This CDR3 is built from 12 residues. The ends were cut back, 4 bases at V and 4 bases at J, with 10 bases in the middle. Here the CDR3 DNA reads TGCAGCGTTGCGGACAGCCTCTATGGCTACACCTTC. This codes for CSVADSLYGYTF.

The chain carries TRBV5-8 and TRBJ2-7, with D hard to call. The CDR3 is made up of 11 amino acids. In germline, CDR1 is SGHTS, CDR2 YDEGEE. V was cut by 4 bases and J by 3 bases, with 5 bases left in between. The CDR3 is CASSPDYEQYV. The CDR3 bases are TGTGCCAGCAGCCCCGACTACGAGCAGTACGTC.

The chain carries TRBV28 and TRBJ1-1; 7 bases line up with TRBD1. The CDR3 covers 12 residues. V shed 3 bases, J shed 7 bases, and the junction held 2 bases outside the gene matches. Germline CDR1 MDHEN, CDR2 SYDVKM. The CDR3 reads CASSFRQGEAFF. The DNA of the CDR3 is TGTGCCAGCAGTTTTCGACAGGGTGAAGCTTTCTTT.

The chain uses TRBV11-2 and TRBJ1-2; D is perhaps TRBD1 (5 bases). Trimming took off 3 bases at V and 2 bases at J, with 10 bases between the two ends. Germline V gene sequence: CDR1 SGHAT, CDR2 FQNNGV. The CDR3 is 14 residues long. The CDR3 nucleotides are TGTGCCAGCAGCTTTCAGGGCAGGAACTATGGCTACACCTTC. As protein: CASSFQGRNYGYTF.

This sequence joins TRBV5-1 and TRBJ2-1; D may be TRBD1 (5 bases). CDR3 length: 14 amino acids. CDR1 is SGHRS, CDR2 YFSETQ, per germline. The ends were cut back, 0 bases at V and 9 bases at J, with 13 bases in the middle. The CDR3 loop reads CASSLEGSQGEQFF. CDR3 bases: TGCGCCAGCAGCTTGGAGGGTAGTCAGGGTGAGCAGTTCTTC.

The J gene is TRBJ1-2, the V gene TRBV1. TRBV1 constitutes a pseudogene. CDR3 length equals 15 residues. CDR3 DNA sequence: TGCACCAGCAGCCAAGATGTTTTGCGAGGTTATGGCTACACCTTC. It yields the protein CTSSQDVLRGYGYTF.

The chain employs TRBV5-6 and TRBJ2-1, with D hard to call. The CDR3 sequence is 18 residues long. The germline V and J ends were trimmed by 0 bases and 8 bases, with 24 bases remaining between them. Looked up from germline, CDR1 is SGHDT and CDR2 is YYEEEE. The CDR3 DNA sequence: TGTGCCAGCAGCTTGGCCGGGTTGGGTGGCGGAACCGGTGATGAGCAGTTCTTC. Protein sequence: CASSLAGLGGGTGDEQFF.

The V call is TRBV14, the J call TRBJ2-1; D might be TRBD2 (7 bases). The CDR3 is 16 residues long. CDR1 is SGHDN, CDR2 FVKESK, per germline. Trimming removed 5 bases from V and 0 bases from J, with 14 bases in between. CDR3 protein: CASSGQGRVSYNEQFF. The CDR3 DNA is TGTGCCAGCAGCGGTCAGGGGAGGGTCTCCTACAATGAGCAGTTCTTC.

The rearrangement uses TRBV5-4 and TRBJ2-7, with D possibly matching TRBD2 (5 bases). Trimming pared 0 bases from V and 2 bases from J, leaving 6 bases between. The germline V gene has CDR1 SGHNT and CDR2 YYREEE (reference sequence). The CDR3 contains 13 residues. The CDR3 bases are TGTGCCAGCAGCTTGGGGAGGCCCTACGAGCAGTACGTC. This translates into CASSLGRPYEQYV.

The V call is TRBV18, the J call TRBJ1-2, with a tentative D call TRBD1 (6 bases). The CDR3 spans 13 residues. Germline CDR1 reads KGHSH; CDR2 reads LQKENI. V was pared by 3 bases and J by 4 bases, with 9 bases between. CDR3 nucleotides: TGTGCCAGCTCACCGACAGGCTTCTATGGCTACACCTTC. It is translated as CASSPTGFYGYTF.

The chain links TRBV5-1 to TRBJ2-1; 15 bases match TRBD2. Germline trimming cut 3 bases from V and 4 bases from J; bases unmatched to any gene: 5. The V gene's germline CDR1 is SGHRS and CDR2 YFSETQ. The CDR3 runs to 17 residues. The CDR3 nucleotides read TGCGCCAGCAGCTGGGTGGGACTAGCGGGAGGATACAATGAGCAGTTCTTC. Its protein is CASSWVGLAGGYNEQFF.

This chain joins TRBV2 and TRBJ2-1; TRBD1 agrees at 7 bases. The germline V gene has CDR1 SNHLY and CDR2 FYNNEI. The CDR3 totals 17 residues. Losses at the gene ends were 6 bases for V and 0 bases for J; bases not matched to a gene: 11. CDR3 nucleotide sequence: TGTGCCAGCAGCTGGGGTCAGGGGGACCCCTCCTACAATGAGCAGTTCTTC. Translation gives CASSWGQGDPSYNEQFF.

A single count supports this clone. The chain recombines TRBV19 with TRBJ2-7; TRBD2 matches at 11 bases. The V segment lost 4 bases and the J segment 6 bases; nucleotides outside the gene matches: 5. The CDR3 sequence is 14 residues long. Germline values: CDR1 LNHDA, CDR2 SQIVND (reference sequence). The CDR3 nucleotides are TGTGCCAGTAGTAGGACTAGCGGGTCGTCCGAGCAGTACTTC. Amino acid sequence: CASSRTSGSSEQYF.

The chain couples TRBV5-1 to TRBJ1-2; 9 bases are a match to TRBD1. V lost 3 bases and J lost 6; bases outside the gene matches: 3. The CDR3 loop spans 13 amino acids. The germline CDR1 and CDR2 sequences are SGHRS and YFSETQ. This chain's CDR3 is CASSSGQGHGYTF. The DNA of the CDR3 is TGCGCCAGCAGCTCGGGACAGGGCCATGGCTACACCTTC.

The sample holds a few counts of this clone. The chain uses TRBV6-5 and TRBJ2-5; 12 bases fit TRBD2. CDR3 length equals 16 residues. V gave up 1 base and J gave up 4 bases; unmatched junction bases: 4. CDR1 MNHEY and CDR2 SVGAGI come from the germline V gene. CDR3 amino acids: CASSYWTSGKVETQYF. Written as DNA, the CDR3 is TGTGCCAGCAGTTACTGGACTAGCGGGAAAGTAGAGACCCAGTACTTC.

The rearrangement links TRBV28 to TRBJ2-7; 9 bases line up with TRBD1. CDR1 MDHEN and CDR2 SYDVKM come from the germline V gene. This CDR3 has 15 amino acids. V shed 5 bases and J 5 bases; nucleotides not matched to a gene: 10. The CDR3 sequence is CASSRQTGGLHEQYF. For the CDR3, the DNA is TGTGCCAGCAGTCGCCAGACAGGGGGGCTCCACGAGCAGTACTTC. Drawing the rest from reference TRBV28 and TRBJ2-7, the complete variable domain is DVKVTQSSRYLVKRTGEKVFLECVQDMDHENMFWYRQDPGLGLRLIYFSYDVKMKEKGDIPEGYSVSREKKERFSLILESASTNQTSMYLCASSRQTGGLHEQYFGPGTRLTVT.

The chain recombines TRBV7-6 with TRBJ2-2, with 8 bases fitting TRBD2. CDR1 and CDR2 from the germline V gene are SGHVS and FNYEAQ. The CDR3 is 17 residues long. Losses at the gene ends were 4 bases for V and 1 base for J; bases not matched to a gene: 8. The CDR3 sequence: CASSSSGSLENTGELFF. The CDR3, as DNA: TGTGCCAGCAGCTCCAGCGGGAGTCTTGAGAACACCGGGGAGCTGTTTTTT.

This clone was found a few times. The chain couples TRBV25-1 to TRBJ2-7; TRBD1 aligns across 9 bases. The CDR3 spans 15 residues. The ends lost 1 base at V and 6 bases at J; junction bases unmatched: 7. CDR1 is MGHDK and CDR2 is SYGVNS in the germline V gene. The DNA of the CDR3 is TGTGCCAGCAGTGAATTGGGAACAGGGGGCACCGAGCAGTACTTC. Its translation: CASSELGTGGTEQYF.

V is TRBV7-8 and J is TRBJ2-2; 11 bases fit TRBD2. Germline values: CDR1 SGHVS, CDR2 FQNEAQ. J gave up 0 bases and V 4 bases, and 7 bases lay outside the gene matches. This CDR3 comprises 18 residues. This CDR3 reads CASSSGLTSGANTGELFF. The CDR3 DNA sequence: TGTGCCAGCAGCTCGGGGTTGACTAGCGGGGCGAACACCGGGGAGCTGTTTTTT.

V usage is TRBV29-1 and J usage is TRBJ2-1; 9 bases are shared with TRBD1. The V segment lost 1 base and the J segment 7 bases; nucleotides outside the gene matches: 8. The length of the CDR3 is 15 residues. The germline V gene encodes CDR1 SQVTM and CDR2 ANQGSEA. The CDR3 DNA is TGCAGCGTTGAAGGGGGGACAGGGTCTGTGAATGAGCAGTTCTTC. Translating it yields CSVEGGTGSVNEQFF.

The chain carries TRBV2 and TRBJ1-3; D is uncertain. In germline, CDR1 is SNHLY, CDR2 FYNNEI. V lost 4 bases and J 7 bases, leaving 8 bases between the germline ends. CDR3 size: 12 residues. This chain's CDR3 is CASSGLGNTIYF. CDR3 sequence (DNA): TGTGCCAGCAGTGGATTGGGCAACACCATATATTTT.

The chain couples TRBV9 to TRBJ2-3, with 8 nucleotides matching TRBD1. Losses at the gene ends were 3 bases for V and 0 bases for J; bases not matched to a gene: 3. The CDR3 runs 15 residues. Germline V gene sequence: CDR1 SGDLS, CDR2 YYNGEE. CDR3: CASSDRTGSTDTQYF. DNA of the CDR3: TGTGCCAGCAGCGACCGGACAGGGAGCACAGATACGCAGTATTTT.

This clone appeared a single time. The chain recombines TRBV7-9 with TRBJ1-1; tentatively, D is TRBD1 (5 bases). Trimming took off 4 bases at V and 6 bases at J, with 12 bases between the two ends. CDR1 is SEHNR and CDR2 is FQNEAQ in the germline V gene (reference sequence). The CDR3 length is 13 residues. CDR3 protein: CASSSVEGPEAFF. In DNA form, the CDR3 reads TGTGCCAGCAGCTCAGTGGAGGGACCTGAAGCTTTCTTT.

The chain recombines TRBV30 with TRBJ2-5, with D possibly matching TRBD1 (5 bases). Per germline, CDR1 GTSNPN and CDR2 SVGIG (reference sequence). This CDR3 has 13 amino acids. Trimming stripped 4 bases from V and 5 bases from J, with 14 bases between. The DNA of the CDR3 is TGTGCCTGGAAAGGGGCTCCTCTGGAGACCCAGTACTTC. Protein sequence: CAWKGAPLETQYF.

The chain couples TRBV6-5 to TRBJ2-1; 11 nucleotides match TRBD2. The CDR3 consists of 15 residues. Germline V gene data show CDR1 as MNHEY and CDR2 as SVGAGI. The ends lost 6 bases at V and 5 bases at J; junction bases unmatched: 6. In nucleotides, the CDR3 is TGTGCCAGCAGAGCCGGGACTAGCGGAAACAATGAGCAGTTCTTC. Its protein is CASRAGTSGNNEQFF.

The chain carries TRBV27 and TRBJ2-5; 8 bases are a match to TRBD2. V was pared by 3 bases and J by 5 bases, with 11 bases of the junction left unmatched. Germline V lookup: CDR1 MNHEY, CDR2 SMNVEV (reference sequence). The CDR3 has 16 amino acids. CDR3 nucleotides: TGTGCCAGCAGTTTTCTCGGGGGGGGACTGGTCGAGACCCAGTACTTC. Protein: CASSFLGGGLVETQYF.